This T cell receptor (beta chain) was recorded in a study of T-cell reconstitution after alpha-beta-depleted transplantation in children. CDR1 is SGDLS, CDR2 YYNGEE, per germline. The CDR3 sequence is 15 residues long. V dropped 4 bases and J dropped 8 bases, with 18 bases sitting between them. Preparing the TCRbeta library involved the use of unique molecular identifiers. From the PCR reads, TCRdb called clonotypes with MiXCR, one entry per CDR3 protein. The table includes a few hundred thousand distinct CDR3 sequences, around 7% detected once. The study's findings and limits: At the one-year point after transplant, T-cell counts and TCRbeta diversity were found to come mostly from T cells that had been newly produced.

A word on this clonotype: What it recognizes is unknown.

This material consisted of PBMCs, taken before TCRalphabeta/CD19-depleted stem cell transplant. V gene TRBV9 combines with J gene TRBJ1-4; D is unresolved. The sequence was obtained from a boy aged 2-15 years with acute lymphoblastic leukemia, due to receive a stem cell transplant. The CDR3 loop reads CASSFSGLPEEKLFF. The CDR3 bases are TGTGCCAGCAGCTTTTCAGGTTTACCAGAGGAAAAACTGTTTTTT.